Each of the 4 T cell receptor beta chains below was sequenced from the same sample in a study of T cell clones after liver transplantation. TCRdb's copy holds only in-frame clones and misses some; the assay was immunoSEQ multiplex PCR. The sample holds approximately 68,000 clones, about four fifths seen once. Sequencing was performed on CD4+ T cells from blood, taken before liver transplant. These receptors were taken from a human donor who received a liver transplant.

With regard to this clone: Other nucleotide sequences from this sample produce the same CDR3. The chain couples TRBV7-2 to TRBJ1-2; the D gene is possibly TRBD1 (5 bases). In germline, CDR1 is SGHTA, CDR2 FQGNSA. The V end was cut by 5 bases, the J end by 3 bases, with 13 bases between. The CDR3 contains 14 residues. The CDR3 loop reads CASSLRGVYYGYTF. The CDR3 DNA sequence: TGTGCCAGCAGCCTCCGGGGGGTATACTATGGCTACACCTTC.

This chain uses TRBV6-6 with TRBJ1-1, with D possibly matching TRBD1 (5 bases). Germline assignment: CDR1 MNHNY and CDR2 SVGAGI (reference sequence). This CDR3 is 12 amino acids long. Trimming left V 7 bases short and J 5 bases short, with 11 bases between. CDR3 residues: CASTAGGTEAFF. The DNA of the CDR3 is TGTGCCAGCACCGCCGGGGGGACTGAAGCTTTCTTT.

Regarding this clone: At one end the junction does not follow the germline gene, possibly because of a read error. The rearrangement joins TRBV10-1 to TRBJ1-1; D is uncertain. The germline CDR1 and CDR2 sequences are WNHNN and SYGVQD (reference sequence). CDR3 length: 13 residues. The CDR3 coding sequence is TGCGCCAGCAGTGAGGGAGGGAACCCTGAAGCTTTCTTT. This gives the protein CASSEGGNPEAFF.

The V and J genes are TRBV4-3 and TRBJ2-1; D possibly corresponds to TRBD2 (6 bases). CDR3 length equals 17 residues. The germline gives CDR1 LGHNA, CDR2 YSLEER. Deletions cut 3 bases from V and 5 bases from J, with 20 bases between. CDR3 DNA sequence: TGCGCCAGCAGCCAGGGCCCCCGGGGGAGCCAAGACAATGAGCAGTTCTTC. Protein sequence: CASSQGPRGSQDNEQFF.